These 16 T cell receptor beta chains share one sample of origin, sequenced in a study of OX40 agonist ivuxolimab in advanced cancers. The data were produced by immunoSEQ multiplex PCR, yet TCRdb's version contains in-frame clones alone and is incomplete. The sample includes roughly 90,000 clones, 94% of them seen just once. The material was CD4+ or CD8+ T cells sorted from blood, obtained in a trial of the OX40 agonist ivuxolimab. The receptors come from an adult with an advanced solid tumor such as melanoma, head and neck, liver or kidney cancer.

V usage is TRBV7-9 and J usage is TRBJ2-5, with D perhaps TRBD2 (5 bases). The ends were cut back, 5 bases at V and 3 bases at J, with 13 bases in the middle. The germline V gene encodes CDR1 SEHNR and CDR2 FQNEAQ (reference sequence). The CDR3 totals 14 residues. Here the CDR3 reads CASSQSPREETQYF. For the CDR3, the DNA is TGTGCCAGCAGCCAGAGCCCGAGGGAAGAGACCCAGTACTTC.

The DNA of the CDR3 is TGTGCCAGCAGTGAATCGCCTGGGGCCAACGTCCTGACTTTC. It is translated as CASSESPGANVLTF. The genes are TRBV6-4 and TRBJ2-6; D unresolved. This CDR3 spans 14 amino acids. The V end was cut by 3 bases, the J end by 2 bases, with 5 bases between. Germline CDR1 reads MRHNA; CDR2 reads SNTAGT.

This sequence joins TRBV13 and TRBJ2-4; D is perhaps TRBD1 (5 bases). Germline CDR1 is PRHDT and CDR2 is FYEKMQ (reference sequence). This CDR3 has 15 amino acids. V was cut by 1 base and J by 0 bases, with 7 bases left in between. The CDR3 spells CASSLATGAKNIQYF. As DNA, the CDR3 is TGTGCCAGCAGCTTAGCTACAGGAGCCAAAAACATTCAGTACTTC.

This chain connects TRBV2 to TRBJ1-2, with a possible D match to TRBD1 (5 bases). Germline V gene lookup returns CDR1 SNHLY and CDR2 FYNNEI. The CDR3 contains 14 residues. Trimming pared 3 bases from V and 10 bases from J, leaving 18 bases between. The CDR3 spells CASSDPGRPPDYTF. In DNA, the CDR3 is TGTGCCAGCAGTGACCCGGGACGGCCGCCCGACTACACCTTC. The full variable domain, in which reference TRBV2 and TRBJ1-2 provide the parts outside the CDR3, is EPEVTQTPSHQVTQMGQEVILRCVPISNHLYFYWYRQILGQKVEFLVSFYNNEISEKSEIFDDQFSVERPDGSNFTLKIRSTKLEDSAMYFCASSDPGRPPDYTFGSGTRLTVV.

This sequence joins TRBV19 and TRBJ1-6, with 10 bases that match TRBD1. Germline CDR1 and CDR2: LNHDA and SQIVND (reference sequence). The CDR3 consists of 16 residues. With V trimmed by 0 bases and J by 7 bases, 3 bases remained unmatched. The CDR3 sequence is CASSIDLTGGNSPLHF. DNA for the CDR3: TGTGCCAGTAGTATAGATCTGACAGGGGGCAATTCACCCCTCCACTTT.

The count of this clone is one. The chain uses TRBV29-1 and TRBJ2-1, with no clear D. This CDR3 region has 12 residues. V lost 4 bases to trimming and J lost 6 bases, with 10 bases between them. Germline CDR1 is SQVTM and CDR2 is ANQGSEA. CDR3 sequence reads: CSVARRSNEQFF. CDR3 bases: TGCAGCGTTGCACGGCGGAGCAATGAGCAGTTCTTC.

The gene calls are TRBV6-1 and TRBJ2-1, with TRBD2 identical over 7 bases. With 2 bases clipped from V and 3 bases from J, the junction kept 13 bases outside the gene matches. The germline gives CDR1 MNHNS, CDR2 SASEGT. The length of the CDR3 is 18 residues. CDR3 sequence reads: CASSEKSGPSGYYNEQFF. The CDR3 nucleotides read TGTGCCAGCAGTGAAAAGTCTGGGCCTAGCGGTTACTACAATGAGCAGTTCTTC.

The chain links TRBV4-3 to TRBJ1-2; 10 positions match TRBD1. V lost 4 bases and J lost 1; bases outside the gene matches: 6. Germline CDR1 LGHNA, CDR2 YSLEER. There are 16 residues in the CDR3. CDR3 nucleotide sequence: TGCGCCAGCAGCCTCCGACAGGGGGCGATTAACTATGGCTACACCTTC. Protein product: CASSLRQGAINYGYTF.

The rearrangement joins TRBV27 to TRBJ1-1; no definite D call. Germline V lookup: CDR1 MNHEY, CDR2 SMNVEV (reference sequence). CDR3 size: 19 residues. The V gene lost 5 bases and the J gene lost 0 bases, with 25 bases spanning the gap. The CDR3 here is CASSIVPPGRQIMNTEAFF. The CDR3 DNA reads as TGTGCCAGCAGTATAGTCCCTCCTGGCAGACAAATAATGAACACTGAAGCTTTCTTT.

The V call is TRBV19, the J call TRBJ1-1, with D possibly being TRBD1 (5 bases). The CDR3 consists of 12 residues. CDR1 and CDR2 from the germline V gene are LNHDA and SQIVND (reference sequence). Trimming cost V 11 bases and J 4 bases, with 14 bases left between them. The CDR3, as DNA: TGTGCCGCAGGGAGGAGGAGCACTGAAGCTTTCTTT. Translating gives CAAGRRSTEAFF.

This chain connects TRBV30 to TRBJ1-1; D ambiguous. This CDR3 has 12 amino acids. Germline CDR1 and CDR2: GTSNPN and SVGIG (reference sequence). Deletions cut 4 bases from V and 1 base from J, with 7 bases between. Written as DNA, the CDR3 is TGTGCCTGGAATGGGTGGAACACTGAAGCTTTCTTT. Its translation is CAWNGWNTEAFF.

The CDR3 protein is CASSGLAGTNEQYF. As DNA, the CDR3 is TGTGCCAGCAGCGGACTAGCGGGGACCAACGAGCAGTACTTC. V is TRBV6-5 and J is TRBJ2-7; 12 bases agree with TRBD2. Germline CDR1 and CDR2: MNHEY and SVGAGI. V lost 6 bases and J lost 5; bases outside the gene matches: 5. This CDR3 contains 14 residues.

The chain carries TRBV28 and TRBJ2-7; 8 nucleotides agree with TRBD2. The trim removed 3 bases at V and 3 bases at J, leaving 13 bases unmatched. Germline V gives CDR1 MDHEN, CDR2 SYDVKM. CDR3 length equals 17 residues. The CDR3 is CASSFPPEREFLYEQYF. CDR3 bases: TGTGCCAGCAGTTTCCCACCTGAGCGGGAGTTTCTCTACGAGCAGTACTTC.

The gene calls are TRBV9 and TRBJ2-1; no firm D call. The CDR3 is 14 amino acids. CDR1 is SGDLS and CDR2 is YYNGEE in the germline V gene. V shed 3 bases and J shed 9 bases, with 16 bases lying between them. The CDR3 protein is CASSASQGGAEQFF. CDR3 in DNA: TGTGCCAGCAGCGCTTCCCAAGGCGGCGCTGAGCAGTTCTTC. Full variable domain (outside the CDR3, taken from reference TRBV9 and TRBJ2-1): DSGVTQTPKHLITATGQRVTLRCSPRSGDLSVYWYQQSLDQGLQFLIQYYNGEERAKGNILERFSAQQFPDLHSELNLSSLELGDSALYFCASSASQGGAEQFFGPGTRLTVL.

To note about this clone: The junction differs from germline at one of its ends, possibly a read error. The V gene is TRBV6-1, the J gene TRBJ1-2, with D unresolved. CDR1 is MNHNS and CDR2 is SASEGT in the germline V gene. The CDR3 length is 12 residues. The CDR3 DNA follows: TGTGCCAGCAGTGAAGTACGGGCAGAGCCGGCCTTC. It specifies CASSEVRAEPAF.

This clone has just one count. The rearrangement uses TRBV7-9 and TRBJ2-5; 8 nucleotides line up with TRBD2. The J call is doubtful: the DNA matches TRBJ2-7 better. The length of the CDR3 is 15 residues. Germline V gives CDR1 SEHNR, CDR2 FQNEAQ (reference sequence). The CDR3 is CASSPREGGTYEQYF. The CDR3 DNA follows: TGTGCCAGCAGCCCCCGGGAGGGGGGGACCTACGAGCAGTACTTC.